The T cell receptor (beta chain) described here comes from a study of T cells in Graves' hyperthyroidism and ophthalmopathy. Looking at the study overall: The blood sample was taken at first diagnosis, before treatment began.

A word on this clonotype: Its antigen is currently unknown.

TCR beta CDR3 regions were amplified from RNA transcripts. The HTBI primer set served for first-round RT-PCR of the TCR CDR3. TCRdb reprocessed the multiplex PCR reads with MiXCR, giving one entry per CDR3 protein. This sample has 350,000 to 400,000 distinct CDR3 sequences; approximately 19% occur once, and the top ten carry 3.5% to 4%. General study results and limits: Blood also showed most of the thyroid clonotypes that were expanded above 0.001.

The V and J ends lost 1 base and 4 bases respectively, with 13 bases between them. The CDR3 totals 15 residues. CDR1 is SNHLY, CDR2 FYNNEI, per germline. The TCR comes from a woman younger than 35 with Graves' hyperthyroidism. The chain has TRBV2 and TRBJ1-2; TRBD1 is a possible D gene (5 bases). Sequencing used blood. CDR3 bases: TGTGCCAGCAGTGAAGAGGGCAGGGCCGGCTATGGCTACACCTTC. Its translation: CASSEEGRAGYGYTF.